A single sample gave rise to the 31 T cell receptor beta chains below, sequenced in a study of CD8 T cells in ankylosing spondylitis. Antigens of these TCRs are unknown. TCRdb passed the 5' RACE reads through MiXCR, listing each CDR3 protein once. The profile shows roughly 450,000 distinct CDR3 sequences, approximately 26% of them singletons. Findings and limits, study-wide: Characteristic, it appeared, of ankylosing spondylitis blood was a TCR beta motif of several highly homologous variants.

The sequencing sample was made of blood, either unsorted or a sorted T cell fraction (not recorded which). These receptors were taken from a male donor with ankylosing spondylitis.

The gene calls are TRBV7-2 and TRBJ2-7, with 10 bases identical to TRBD1. Germline CDR1 and CDR2: SGHTA and FQGNSA. The CDR3 length is 13 residues. The junction had 2 bases not matched to a gene; V was cut back by 6 bases and J by 3 bases. In nucleotides, the CDR3 is TGTGCCAGCAGTCGGGACAGGGGCTACGAGCAGTACTTC. Amino acids: CASSRDRGYEQYF.

V and J are TRBV5-6 and TRBJ1-6, with 8 bases aligning to TRBD1. V dropped 0 bases and J dropped 10; count of bases not matched to a gene: 3. The germline V gene encodes CDR1 SGHDT and CDR2 YYEEEE. CDR3 length: 14 amino acids. The CDR3 nucleotides read TGTGCCAGCAGCTTGGTGACAGGGGAGTCACCCCTCCACTTT. Translation: CASSLVTGESPLHF.

This chain connects TRBV20-1 to TRBJ2-1; 8 positions agree with TRBD2. V lost 3 bases and J lost 1; bases outside the gene matches: 14. The CDR3 is 18 residues long. Germline V gene lookup returns CDR1 DFQATT and CDR2 SNEGSKA (reference sequence). The CDR3 loop is CSARALLLAGRSYNEQFF. The DNA of the CDR3 is TGCAGTGCTAGGGCCCTTCTTTTAGCGGGACGTTCCTACAATGAGCAGTTCTTC.

This chain links TRBV7-2 with TRBJ1-5, with no clear D. Germline CDR1 is SGHTA and CDR2 is FQGNSA. This CDR3 contains 13 residues. Trimming removed 1 base from V and 3 bases from J, with 4 bases in between. Written as DNA, the CDR3 is TGTGCCAGCAGCTTAGAGTACAATCAGCCCCAGCATTTT. It yields the protein CASSLEYNQPQHF.

This clonotype was counted a few times. This chain links TRBV11-2 with TRBJ1-1, with a weak D call TRBD1 (5 bases). Germline values: CDR1 SGHAT, CDR2 FQNNGV. V lost 4 bases and J lost 2, with 14 bases in between. This CDR3 has 15 amino acids. The CDR3 DNA reads TGTGCCAGCAGCTCTTCCGGCAGGGTTAACACTGAAGCTTTCTTT. It is translated as CASSSSGRVNTEAFF.

This clonotype appeared a few times. CDR3 DNA sequence: TGCAGTGCTAGAGACTGGCGGGAGTCAACAGATACGCAGTATTTT. It encodes CSARDWRESTDTQYF. The chain recombines TRBV20-1 with TRBJ2-3, with TRBD2 matching 7 bases. J was trimmed by 3 bases and V by 0 bases; bases with no gene match: 6. From germline, CDR1 is DFQATT and CDR2 SNEGSKA (reference sequence). The CDR3 is 15 amino acids.

V gene TRBV5-1 combines with J gene TRBJ2-7; TRBD2 is a possible D gene (5 bases). The germline V gene encodes CDR1 SGHRS and CDR2 YFSETQ. The CDR3 consists of 15 residues. V was trimmed by 0 bases and J by 3 bases, leaving 13 bases between them. Written as DNA, the CDR3 is TGCGCCAGCAGCTTGGAGGCGCGACTACGCTACGAGCAGTACTTC. This gives the protein CASSLEARLRYEQYF.

The gene calls are TRBV12-3 or TRBV12-4 and TRBJ2-2; D gene unclear. The V and J ends lost 6 bases and 2 bases respectively, with 10 bases between them. The CDR3 loop spans 14 amino acids. CDR3 sequence (DNA): TGTGCCAGCAGCCAAAACTCAAACACCGGGGAGCTGTTTTTT. It encodes CASSQNSNTGELFF.

The sample holds one count of this clonotype. The chain couples TRBV11-2 to TRBJ1-4, with TRBD1 matching over 9 bases. Germline V lookup: CDR1 SGHAT, CDR2 FQNNGV. With V trimmed by 5 bases and J by 8 bases, 9 bases remained unmatched. The CDR3 extends over 15 amino acids. CDR3 bases: TGTGCCAGCAGCGCCTTACAGGGGGCCGGCGAAAAACTGTTTTTT. It encodes CASSALQGAGEKLFF.

The rearrangement links TRBV4-1 to TRBJ2-1; D is perhaps TRBD2 (6 bases). V was pared by 1 base and J by 8 bases, with 12 bases between. Germline V CDR1 and CDR2: MGHRA, YSYEKL. This CDR3 comprises 14 residues. The CDR3 DNA reads as TGCGCCAGCAGCCAAGGGGAGGAGCTTTATGAGCAGTTCTTC. It yields the protein CASSQGEELYEQFF.

This clonotype was seen at least ten times. CDR3 amino acids: CASRANGDEQFF. The CDR3 nucleotides are TGTGCCAGCAGGGCAAATGGGGATGAGCAGTTCTTC. The chain joins TRBV12-3 or TRBV12-4 to TRBJ2-1; D ambiguous. The CDR3 is made up of 12 amino acids. V lost 6 bases, J lost 8 bases, and 11 bases lay in between.

This chain uses TRBV5-1 with TRBJ1-4; a possible D gene is TRBD1 (6 bases). The CDR3 sequence is 15 residues long. The germline V and J ends were trimmed by 2 bases and 6 bases, with 14 bases remaining between them. Germline assignment: CDR1 SGHRS and CDR2 YFSETQ. CDR3 bases: TGCGCCAGCAGCTTTTTACAGGGTTTGGATGAAAAACTGTTTTTT. Encoded protein: CASSFLQGLDEKLFF.

This clonotype was observed a few times. The gene calls are TRBV15 and TRBJ2-2; D is ambiguous. Germline CDR1 and CDR2: LNHNV and YYDKDF (reference sequence). This CDR3 is built from 16 residues. V dropped 0 bases and J dropped 5 bases, with 13 bases sitting between them. CDR3 bases: TGTGCCACCAGCAGAGACCTGTCTCGGCCTACCGGGGAGCTGTTTTTT. Translated: CATSRDLSRPTGELFF. Full variable domain (remainder filled in from reference TRBV15 and TRBJ2-2): DAMVIQNPRYQVTQFGKPVTLSCSQTLNHNVMYWYQQKSSQAPKLLFHYYDKDFNNEADTPDNFQSRRPNTSFCFLDIRSPGLGDTAMYLCATSRDLSRPTGELFFGEGSRLTVL.

The chain has TRBV11-2 and TRBJ1-3; a weak D match, TRBD1 (5 bases). This CDR3 has 14 amino acids. From germline, CDR1 is SGHAT and CDR2 FQNNGV. V dropped 5 bases and J dropped 4 bases, with 12 bases sitting between them. The CDR3, as DNA: TGTGCCAGCAGCCTCAGGACAATCGGAAACACCATATATTTT. This encodes CASSLRTIGNTIYF.

This clonotype was recorded a few times. This chain joins TRBV12-3 or TRBV12-4 and TRBJ1-3; D is uncertain. This CDR3 has 14 amino acids. Trimming left V 4 bases short and J 0 bases short, with 7 bases between. Here the CDR3 DNA reads TGTGCCAGCAGTTATACGAGCTCTGGAAACACCATATATTTT. Translated: CASSYTSSGNTIYF.

This clonotype occurred a few times. V and J are TRBV11-2 and TRBJ2-5; 9 bases are a match to TRBD1. Germline CDR1 SGHAT, CDR2 FQNNGV. J gave up 7 bases and V 2 bases, and 5 bases lay outside the gene matches. This CDR3 has 14 amino acids. DNA of the CDR3: TGTGCCAGCAGCTTATTACAGGGGGCGGGGACCCAGTACTTC. Its translation: CASSLLQGAGTQYF.

The rearrangement joins TRBV7-7 to TRBJ2-1, with TRBD2 matching over 10 bases. After removal of 5 bases from V and 6 bases from J, the junction contained 7 bases not matched to a gene. Germline V gene lookup returns CDR1 SSHAT and CDR2 FNYEAQ (reference sequence). The CDR3 spans 15 residues. The CDR3 bases are TGTGCCAGCAGCCGAGCGGGAGGGACCGGCAATGAGCAGTTCTTC. Its translation: CASSRAGGTGNEQFF.

This chain connects TRBV7-9 to TRBJ2-1, with unresolved D. V was cut by 1 base and J by 8 bases, with 9 bases left in between. The CDR3 covers 13 residues. Germline V gene lookup returns CDR1 SEHNR and CDR2 FQNEAQ (reference sequence). CDR3 in DNA: TGTGCCAGCAGCTTAGGCAGTAACGATGAGCAGTTCTTC. It translates to CASSLGSNDEQFF.

The rearrangement uses TRBV29-1 and TRBJ2-1; D unclear. The CDR3 is 15 amino acids. The V gene's germline CDR1 is SQVTM and CDR2 ANQGSEA. V lost 0 bases and J lost 12, with 21 bases in between. The CDR3: CSVEEVLLGHTPQFF. The DNA of the CDR3 is TGCAGCGTTGAAGAGGTCCTACTCGGGCACACCCCGCAGTTCTTC.

J is TRBJ1-1 and V is TRBV12-3 or TRBV12-4, with 11 bases identical to TRBD1. The CDR3 consists of 14 residues. V shed 4 bases, J shed 4 bases, and the junction held 2 bases outside the gene matches. In nucleotides, the CDR3 is TGTGCCAGCAGTTGGGACAGGGGGACCACTGAAGCTTTCTTT. This gives the protein CASSWDRGTTEAFF.

The chain is built from TRBV6-5 and TRBJ2-2; D is possibly TRBD1 (6 bases). Per germline, CDR1 MNHEY and CDR2 SVGAGI. V lost 4 bases to trimming and J lost 6 bases, with 15 bases between them. The CDR3 totals 15 residues. The CDR3 coding sequence is TGTGCCAGCAGTTGGGAGACAGGTGGGGCCGGGGAGCTGTTTTTT. This encodes CASSWETGGAGELFF.

The rearrangement joins TRBV2 to TRBJ2-1; no reliable D call. Germline-derived CDR1 and CDR2 are SNHLY and FYNNEI. Between the trimmed V and J ends, which lost 4 bases and 6 bases, there was a span of 4 bases. This CDR3 is built from 11 residues. The CDR3 DNA follows: TGTGCCAGCAGTGTTACCAATGAGCAGTTCTTC. This translates into CASSVTNEQFF.

The V and J genes are TRBV20-1 and TRBJ2-1; perhaps TRBD1 as D (6 bases). V was clipped by 5 bases and J by 1 base, with 18 bases between them. This CDR3 contains 16 residues. Germline V gives CDR1 DFQATT, CDR2 SNEGSKA (reference sequence). The DNA of the CDR3 is TGCAGTGCTCCACAGGGACGCCAACAGTCCTACAATGAGCAGTTCTTC. This sequence encodes CSAPQGRQQSYNEQFF.

This chain links TRBV3-1 with TRBJ1-1, with D unresolved. This CDR3 has 15 amino acids. V dropped 2 bases and J dropped 2 bases, with 12 bases sitting between them. The germline V gene has CDR1 LGHDT and CDR2 YNNKEL (reference sequence). CDR3 DNA sequence: TGTGCCAGCAGCCAACTAGGTGGGGTCAACACTGAAGCTTTCTTT. It is translated as CASSQLGGVNTEAFF.

This clonotype was observed a few times. The chain links TRBV20-1 to TRBJ2-7, with TRBD2 identical over 7 bases. CDR1 is DFQATT, CDR2 SNEGSKA, per germline (reference sequence). The J segment lost 3 bases and the V segment lost 8 bases, leaving 19 bases of the junction unmatched. This CDR3 is 16 amino acids long. The CDR3 sequence: CSIDGRESPGGYEQYF. The CDR3 bases are TGCAGTATCGACGGGCGGGAGTCCCCCGGAGGCTACGAGCAGTACTTC.

This clonotype was recorded a few times. V gene TRBV7-2 combines with J gene TRBJ2-5; D possibly corresponds to TRBD1 (6 bases). This CDR3 comprises 15 residues. Deletions cut 3 bases from V and 1 base from J, with 12 bases between. The germline gives CDR1 SGHTA, CDR2 FQGNSA. DNA for the CDR3: TGTGCCAGCAGCTTCTTAAGAGGGGGCCAAGAGACCCAGTACTTC. This codes for CASSFLRGGQETQYF.

This clonotype occurred many times. The junction shows a germline mismatch at one end, possibly a read error. The chain is built from TRBV20-1 and TRBJ1-5, with no clear D. The CDR3 sequence is 12 residues long. In germline, CDR1 is DFQATT, CDR2 SNEGSKA (reference sequence). The CDR3 coding sequence is TGCAGTGCCAGAGGGAGCAATCAGCCCCAGCATTTT. Its protein is CSARGSNQPQHF.

This clonotype has more than one count but fewer than ten. V is TRBV4-2 and J is TRBJ2-5, with 7 positions matching TRBD1. Germline trimming cut 1 base from V and 5 bases from J; bases unmatched to any gene: 7. The CDR3 consists of 15 residues. The V gene's germline CDR1 is LGHNA and CDR2 YNFKEQ. This chain's CDR3 is CASSQVRTGFETQYF. The DNA of the CDR3 is TGTGCCAGCAGCCAAGTACGGACAGGCTTCGAGACCCAGTACTTC.

The sample holds a few counts of this clonotype. The chain has TRBV29-1 and TRBJ1-2, with a weak D call TRBD1 (5 bases). CDR1 and CDR2 from the germline V gene are SQVTM and ANQGSEA. The CDR3 is 14 residues long. The germline V and J ends were trimmed by 4 bases and 14 bases, with 26 bases remaining between them. CDR3 DNA: TGCAGCGTTGGGATCGAGGGGCGGCAATTATGGCTGACCTTC. Amino acids: CSVGIEGRQLWLTF.

The genes are TRBV20-1 and TRBJ2-1; D may be TRBD1 (6 bases). The CDR3 has 12 residues. From germline, CDR1 is DFQATT and CDR2 SNEGSKA (reference sequence). The V end was cut by 4 bases, the J end by 10 bases, with 14 bases between. Here the CDR3 DNA reads TGCAGTGCTAACAGGGCCCCTCGAGAGCAGTTCTTC. Translating gives CSANRAPREQFF.

In the case of this clonotype: The junction departs from germline at one end; a sequencing error may be responsible. The gene calls are TRBV14 and TRBJ1-1, with 8 bases lining up with TRBD1. Germline values: CDR1 SGHDN, CDR2 FVKESK. The CDR3 sequence is 14 residues long. The DNA of the CDR3 is TGTGCCAGCAGCCACCGACAGGGGAACGCTGAAGCTTTCTTT. Residues: CASSHRQGNAEAFF.